One sample yielded the 17 T cell receptor beta chains listed below, sequenced in a study of control samples from healthy donors and cancer patients. Sequencing was performed with immunoSEQ multiplex PCR; in TCRdb, only in-frame clones are kept and a portion is missing. The sample consists of tens of thousands of clones, 80% to 95% of them appearing once. The sequenced sample was PBMCs. These receptors came from a woman aged 40-49 years with lung cancer.

This rearrangement joins TRBV30 to TRBJ1-1, with TRBD1 as a possible D gene (6 bases). The V and J ends lost 2 bases and 4 bases respectively, with 14 bases between them. The germline V gene has CDR1 GTSNPN and CDR2 SVGIG (reference sequence). The CDR3 totals 14 residues. The CDR3, as DNA: TGTGCCTGGAGTAGGGGGGCAGGCGGCACTGAAGCTTTCTTT. This encodes CAWSRGAGGTEAFF.

V usage is TRBV7-6 and J usage is TRBJ1-1; unclear D gene. Trimming left V 8 bases short and J 1 base short, with 11 bases between. The CDR3 consists of 13 residues. CDR1 SGHVS and CDR2 FNYEAQ come from the germline V gene. This chain's CDR3 is CASSGSTNTEAFF. The CDR3, as DNA: TGTGCCAGCTCCGGCTCGACGAACACTGAAGCTTTCTTT.

The genes are TRBV6-5 and TRBJ1-2; 7 bases are a match to TRBD1. Germline V lookup: CDR1 MNHEY, CDR2 SVGAGI. With V trimmed by 6 bases and J by 1 base, 8 bases remained unmatched. There are 15 residues in the CDR3. Here the CDR3 DNA reads TGTGCCAGCAGGCCAACCGGGACAGTTAACTATGGCTACACCTTC. As protein: CASRPTGTVNYGYTF.

V gene TRBV24-1 combines with J gene TRBJ2-2; a possible D gene is TRBD1 (5 bases). V shed 5 bases and J shed 9 bases, with 18 bases lying between them. This CDR3 is built from 15 residues. From germline, CDR1 is KGHDR and CDR2 SFDVKD. CDR3 protein: CATSAQTAPPRELFF. CDR3 DNA: TGTGCCACCAGTGCCCAGACAGCGCCCCCCCGGGAGCTGTTTTTT.

The chain links TRBV4-2 to TRBJ2-1; tentatively, D is TRBD2 (7 bases). Trimming took 0 bases from V and 8 from J, leaving 11 bases between them. There are 14 residues in the CDR3. Germline loops: CDR1 LGHNA, CDR2 YNFKEQ. The CDR3 spells CASSQESGGDEQFF. Written as DNA, the CDR3 is TGTGCCAGCAGCCAAGAGTCGGGGGGCGATGAGCAGTTCTTC.

This clone was found once. V and J are TRBV19 and TRBJ1-6; possibly TRBD1 for D (5 bases). Germline lookup yields CDR1 LNHDA and CDR2 SQIVND (reference sequence). V was cut by 6 bases and J by 7 bases, with 13 bases left in between. This CDR3 has 14 residues. The CDR3: CASRSGTDNSPLHF. The DNA of the CDR3 is TGTGCCAGTAGATCCGGGACGGACAATTCACCCCTCCACTTT.

The J gene is TRBJ2-7, the V gene TRBV19; D remains unclear. The V and J ends lost 1 base and 0 bases respectively, with 7 bases between them. Germline CDR1 reads LNHDA; CDR2 reads SQIVND (reference sequence). This CDR3 is 14 amino acids long. The CDR3 region is CASSIADNSYEQYF. Here the CDR3 DNA reads TGTGCCAGTAGTATAGCTGACAACTCCTACGAGCAGTACTTC.

The V and J genes are TRBV6-5 and TRBJ2-3, with 10 bases identical to TRBD1. Germline CDR1 reads MNHEY; CDR2 reads SVGAGI. V was pared by 6 bases and J by 1 base, with 4 bases of the junction left unmatched. The CDR3 extends over 15 amino acids. The CDR3 nucleotides read TGTGCCAGCAGGGTCGGGACAGGGGGCACAGATACGCAGTATTTT. Protein product: CASRVGTGGTDTQYF.

This chain joins TRBV24-1 and TRBJ2-7; D unclear. This CDR3 contains 12 residues. From germline, CDR1 is KGHDR and CDR2 SFDVKD. Trimming took off 3 bases at V and 6 bases at J, with 8 bases between the two ends. The CDR3 coding sequence is TGTGCCACCAGTGATCCCAACTCCGAGCAGTACTTC. Protein: CATSDPNSEQYF.

This chain uses TRBV6-6 with TRBJ1-1; weak D call: TRBD1 (5 bases). Trimming removed 6 bases at V and 1 base at J, with 9 bases between. The CDR3 length is 13 residues. Per germline, CDR1 MNHNY and CDR2 SVGAGI (reference sequence). This chain's CDR3 is CASRSQGNTEAFF. The CDR3 nucleotides read TGTGCCAGCAGAAGCCAGGGGAACACTGAAGCTTTCTTT.

The gene calls are TRBV19 and TRBJ1-2; TRBD1 is a possible D gene (5 bases). V dropped 5 bases and J dropped 7 bases, with 20 bases sitting between them. The CDR3 has 15 amino acids. Germline CDR1 reads LNHDA; CDR2 reads SQIVND (reference sequence). CDR3 sequence: CASSFQTGKQVGYTF. The CDR3 DNA reads as TGTGCCAGTAGTTTCCAAACCGGGAAACAGGTTGGCTACACCTTC.

This sequence joins TRBV3-1 (or the pseudogene TRBV3-2) and TRBJ1-6; weak D call: TRBD1 (6 bases). The CDR3 length is 15 residues. Germline CDR1 LGHDT, CDR2 YNNKEL (reference sequence). V was cut by 4 bases and J by 2 bases, with 9 bases left in between. The DNA for the CDR3 is TGTGCCAGCAGCCCGGGACAAGCCTATAATTCACCCCTCCACTTT. Residues: CASSPGQAYNSPLHF.

The chain has TRBV28 and TRBJ2-5; D is possibly TRBD1 or TRBD2 (6 bases each). In germline, CDR1 is MDHEN, CDR2 SYDVKM. Trimming cost V 6 bases and J 1 base, with 12 bases left between them. The CDR3 loop spans 14 amino acids. In nucleotides, the CDR3 is TGTGCCAGCAGCCTGAGGGGGGCCCAAGAGACCCAGTACTTC. This translates into CASSLRGAQETQYF.

The chain links TRBV18 to TRBJ1-1, with D perhaps matching TRBD1 (5 bases). Trimming took 5 bases from V and 1 from J, leaving 11 bases between them. The CDR3 contains 14 residues. The V gene's germline CDR1 is KGHSH and CDR2 LQKENI. The CDR3 DNA follows: TGTGCCAGCTCATCCTCCGGGGGGAACACTGAAGCTTTCTTT. It translates to CASSSSGGNTEAFF.

This chain uses TRBV5-1 with TRBJ2-6, with no clear D. CDR3 length: 16 residues. V lost 1 base and J lost 4, with 12 bases in between. Germline V gene lookup returns CDR1 SGHRS and CDR2 YFSETQ. The CDR3 loop reads CASSLWAVSGANVLTF. CDR3 in DNA: TGCGCCAGCAGCTTGTGGGCAGTTTCCGGGGCCAACGTCCTGACTTTC.

The chain uses TRBV9 and TRBJ2-2; D is unclear. The CDR3 runs to 15 residues. V was cut by 0 bases and J by 0 bases, with 6 bases left in between. Germline V lookup: CDR1 SGDLS, CDR2 YYNGEE. CDR3 sequence: CASSVVTANTGELFF. The CDR3 bases are TGTGCCAGCAGCGTAGTCACAGCGAACACCGGGGAGCTGTTTTTT. The full variable domain, rest sourced from reference TRBV9 and TRBJ2-2, is DSGVTQTPKHLITATGQRVTLRCSPRSGDLSVYWYQQSLDQGLQFLIQYYNGEERAKGNILERFSAQQFPDLHSELNLSSLELGDSALYFCASSVVTANTGELFFGEGSRLTVL.

The chain carries TRBV5-4 and TRBJ2-7, with D unclear. Germline V CDR1 and CDR2: SGHNT, YYREEE (reference sequence). Trimming took 0 bases from V and 3 from J, leaving 7 bases between them. The CDR3 length is 13 residues. CDR3: CASSLETDYEQYF. The CDR3 DNA reads TGTGCCAGCAGCTTGGAGACGGACTACGAGCAGTACTTC.